This T cell receptor (beta chain) originates from a study of blood T cell repertoires in COVID-19. Study-level background: T cells, B-cell-depleted T cells, or PBMCs supplied cDNA or gDNA.

Generated by immunoSEQ multiplex PCR, the TCRdb table keeps only in-frame clones and is missing some. The repertoire has 110,000 to 150,000 clones, more than 75% of them found once; the top ten carry roughly 4.5%. The V gene end was trimmed by 3 bases and the J gene end by 6 bases; junction bases not matched to a gene: 7. The V gene's germline CDR1 is MNHNS and CDR2 SASEGT. CDR3 size: 15 residues. Sequenced sample: peripheral blood. V is TRBV6-1 and J is TRBJ1-5; 8 nucleotides line up with TRBD1. The source of this sequence is a man aged 60 to 75 with acute or convalescent COVID-19. CDR3 sequence reads: CASSDTGGRGQPQHF. The CDR3 DNA reads TGTGCCAGCAGTGACACAGGGGGACGGGGTCAGCCCCAGCATTTT.